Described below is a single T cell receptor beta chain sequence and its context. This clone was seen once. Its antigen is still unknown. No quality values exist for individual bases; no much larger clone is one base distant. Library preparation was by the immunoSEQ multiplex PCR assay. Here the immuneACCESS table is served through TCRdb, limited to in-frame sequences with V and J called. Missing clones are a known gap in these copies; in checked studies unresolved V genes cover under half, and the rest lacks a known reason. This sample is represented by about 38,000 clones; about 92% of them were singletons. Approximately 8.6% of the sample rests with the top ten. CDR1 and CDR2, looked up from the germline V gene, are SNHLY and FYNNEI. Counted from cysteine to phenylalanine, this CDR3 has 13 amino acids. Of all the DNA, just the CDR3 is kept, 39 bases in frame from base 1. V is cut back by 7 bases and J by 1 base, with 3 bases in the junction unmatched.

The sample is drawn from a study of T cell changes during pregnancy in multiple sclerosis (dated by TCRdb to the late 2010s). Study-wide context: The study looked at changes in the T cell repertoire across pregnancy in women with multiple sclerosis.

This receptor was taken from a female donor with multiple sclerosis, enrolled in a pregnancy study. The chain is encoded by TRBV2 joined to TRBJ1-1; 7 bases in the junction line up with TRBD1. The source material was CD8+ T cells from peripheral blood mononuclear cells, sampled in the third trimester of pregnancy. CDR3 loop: CASKTGTNTEAFF. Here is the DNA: TGTGCCAGCAAGACAGGGACGAACACTGAAGCTTTCTTT.